This TCR beta chain was obtained from a study of tissue T cells after allogeneic stem cell transplantation. Germline CDR1 and CDR2: SGHVS and FQNEAQ. The CDR3 has 15 residues. The ends were cut back, 2 bases at V and 4 bases at J, with 14 bases in the middle. Libraries were prepared by immunoSEQ multiplex PCR; TCRdb keeps only in-frame clonotypes and omits some of them. The profile covers about 25,000 clones, with around four fifths appearing a single time and around 7.2% taken by the ten largest. Sequences were derived from tissue from the ileum, sampled at autopsy. V gene TRBV7-8 combines with J gene TRBJ1-1, with D perhaps TRBD1 (5 bases). The source of this sequence is a female donor over 55 with lung cancer. The CDR3 region is CASSLTGGGSTEAFF. Written as DNA, the CDR3 is TGTGCCAGCAGCTTAACTGGGGGAGGAAGCACTGAAGCTTTCTTT.